What follows are 17 T cell receptor beta chains derived from one specimen sequenced in a study of post-analysis software for immune sequencing data. The study, taken as a whole, reports: Elevated frequency relative to controls characterized several TRBV segments in patients, TRBV5-6, TRBV5-1 and TRBV20-1 among them.

Unique-molecular-identifier-tagged TCR beta cDNA libraries were used. MiXCR, applied by TCRdb to the PCR reads, yields one record per CDR3 protein. The table has about 800,000 distinct CDR3 sequences, approximately 30% seen once; the top ten hold around 0.56%. These receptors have no known antigen. The specimen was blood. These TCRs come from a girl between 10 and 17 years old with multiple sclerosis.

The V and J genes are TRBV20-1 and TRBJ2-1; 7 bases map to TRBD1. The V gene's germline CDR1 is DFQATT and CDR2 SNEGSKA (reference sequence). J lost 7 bases, V lost 5 bases, and 11 bases had no gene match. The CDR3 length is 14 residues. The CDR3 bases are TGCAGTGCTCCGGGACAGTCCCTGGGGAATGAGCAGTTCTTC. This codes for CSAPGQSLGNEQFF.

Worth noting for this clonotype: Germline is not matched at one junction end, which may reflect a read error. The V and J genes are TRBV7-2 and TRBJ2-3; TRBD2 is a possible D gene (6 bases). The CDR3 has 15 residues. CDR1 is SGHTA and CDR2 is FQGNSA in the germline V gene. The CDR3, as DNA: TGTGCCAGCAGCTTAGAGCGGAGGGGCACGGATACGCAGTATTTT. This sequence encodes CASSLERRGTDTQYF.

The genes are TRBV9 and TRBJ1-5; 10 nucleotides match TRBD1. This CDR3 spans 15 amino acids. V gave up 4 bases and J gave up 6 bases; unmatched junction bases: 7. The germline CDR1 and CDR2 sequences are SGDLS and YYNGEE. CDR3 DNA sequence: TGTGCCAGCAGCCCGGGGACAGGGGATGGTCAGCCCCAGCATTTT. This encodes CASSPGTGDGQPQHF.

This clonotype has more than one count but fewer than ten. The CDR3 is CASSRMRVPNEKLFF. The CDR3 DNA follows: TGTGCCAGCAGCCGGATGAGGGTCCCAAATGAAAAACTGTTTTTT. This chain uses TRBV3-1 with TRBJ1-4, with unresolved D. The germline V gene has CDR1 LGHDT and CDR2 YNNKEL (reference sequence). V gave up 4 bases and J gave up 5 bases, with 14 bases separating them. The CDR3 totals 15 residues.

This chain joins TRBV20-1 and TRBJ1-2; no clear D gene. V dropped 0 bases and J dropped 8 bases, with 22 bases sitting between them. The CDR3 consists of 16 residues. CDR1 is DFQATT and CDR2 is SNEGSKA in the germline V gene (reference sequence). The CDR3 DNA reads TGCAGTGCTAGAGATCTCTTTTTGGAGGTAGAGATCGGCTACACCTTC. This encodes CSARDLFLEVEIGYTF.

The genes are TRBV2 and TRBJ2-7; tentatively, D is TRBD1 (6 bases). The end of the DNA fits TRBJ2-5 better, so the J call may be wrong. Looked up from germline, CDR1 is SNHLY and CDR2 is FYNNEI. This CDR3 contains 15 residues. CDR3 sequence (DNA): TGTGCCAGCAGTGAAGCCAGGACAGTCGGGGAGACCCAGTACTTC. Protein: CASSEARTVGETQYF.

This chain joins TRBV20-1 and TRBJ2-3; D is perhaps TRBD2 (6 bases). This CDR3 spans 14 amino acids. Germline CDR1 is DFQATT and CDR2 is SNEGSKA (reference sequence). The V gene lost 6 bases and the J gene lost 3 bases, with 16 bases spanning the gap. The CDR3 DNA is TGCAGTGCCCCCGTCCAGGCGGGGACAGATACGCAGTATTTT. The encoded protein is CSAPVQAGTDTQYF.

The chain joins TRBV7-2 to TRBJ2-7; the D gene is possibly TRBD2 (6 bases). V was pared by 5 bases and J by 4 bases, with 18 bases between. The CDR3 runs to 15 residues. From germline, CDR1 is SGHTA and CDR2 FQGNSA. The CDR3 region is CASSIAGTGDYEQYF. As DNA, the CDR3 is TGTGCCAGCAGCATCGCCGGAACGGGAGATTACGAGCAGTACTTC.

Details on this clonotype: One end of the junction is discordant with germline, which a read error may explain. V and J are TRBV27 and TRBJ2-7, with D perhaps matching TRBD1 (6 bases). This CDR3 comprises 15 residues. Germline V gives CDR1 MNHEY, CDR2 SMNVEV (reference sequence). Written as DNA, the CDR3 is TGTGCCTGCAGTCCGGACAGAACCGTTTCCTACGAGCAGTACTTC. Translating gives CACSPDRTVSYEQYF.

This clonotype was observed a handful of times. This chain joins TRBV3-1 and TRBJ1-2; no reliable D call. In germline, CDR1 is LGHDT, CDR2 YNNKEL (reference sequence). The V end lost 1 base, the J end lost 5 bases, and 5 bases lay between the germline ends. This CDR3 has 12 residues. In DNA, the CDR3 is TGTGCCAGCAGCCAAGGGCAATATGGCTACACCTTC. It encodes CASSQGQYGYTF.

CDR3 loop: CASSSLSRDRTTEAFF. The CDR3 DNA sequence: TGTGCCAGCAGCTCTTTGTCGCGAGACAGGACCACTGAAGCTTTCTTT. The genes are TRBV7-8 and TRBJ1-1; the D gene is possibly TRBD1 (6 bases). The length of the CDR3 is 16 residues. The germline V gene encodes CDR1 SGHVS and CDR2 FQNEAQ. Trimming cost V 4 bases and J 4 bases, with 19 bases left between them.

The V call is TRBV5-1, the J call TRBJ1-1; unclear D gene. The ends were cut back, 0 bases at V and 4 bases at J, with 7 bases in the middle. Looked up from germline, CDR1 is SGHRS and CDR2 is YFSETQ. The CDR3 runs to 13 residues. The CDR3 nucleotides read TGCGCCAGCAGCTTGGGTTCTCCCACTGAAGCTTTCTTT. The encoded protein is CASSLGSPTEAFF.

This clonotype was detected only a few times. This chain uses TRBV5-1 with TRBJ1-1; the match to TRBD1 covers 9 bases. J lost 8 bases, V lost 3 bases, and 2 bases had no gene match. Germline V gives CDR1 SGHRS, CDR2 YFSETQ. The CDR3 totals 12 residues. In nucleotides, the CDR3 is TGCGCCAGCAGCTCGGGACAGGGAGAAGCTTTCTTT. Protein sequence: CASSSGQGEAFF. The full variable domain, completed using reference TRBV5-1 and TRBJ1-1, is KAGVTQTPRYLIKTRGQQVTLSCSPISGHRSVSWYQQTPGQGLQFLFEYFSETQRNKGNFPGRFSGRQFSNSRSEMNVSTLELGDSALYLCASSSGQGEAFFGQGTRLTVV.

This chain uses TRBV7-2 with TRBJ2-5; D unresolved. Germline V gene lookup returns CDR1 SGHTA and CDR2 FQGNSA. This CDR3 comprises 14 residues. V was pared by 2 bases and J by 1 base, with 8 bases between. CDR3: CASSLRATQETQYF. The DNA of the CDR3 is TGTGCCAGCAGCTTACGGGCTACCCAAGAGACCCAGTACTTC.

The genes are TRBV7-2 and TRBJ1-5; D ambiguous. Trimming stripped 4 bases from V and 7 bases from J, with 8 bases between. The V gene's germline CDR1 is SGHTA and CDR2 FQGNSA. This CDR3 spans 12 amino acids. CDR3 DNA sequence: TGTGCCAGCAGCTCACAGAGCCAGCCCCAGCATTTT. Its translation: CASSSQSQPQHF.

The rearrangement joins TRBV7-2 to TRBJ2-1, with D possibly being TRBD2 (5 bases). This CDR3 contains 18 residues. V gave up 2 bases and J gave up 7 bases, with 24 bases separating them. In germline, CDR1 is SGHTA, CDR2 FQGNSA. The chain's CDR3 is CASSLRFGGQEVGNEQFF. CDR3 in DNA: TGTGCCAGCAGCTTAAGGTTCGGTGGGCAGGAGGTGGGGAATGAGCAGTTCTTC.

This clonotype was seen a handful of times. The chain recombines TRBV7-9 with TRBJ2-7, with 8 bases lining up with TRBD1. With 5 bases clipped from V and 6 bases from J, the junction kept 6 bases outside the gene matches. This CDR3 has 13 residues. The germline CDR1 and CDR2 sequences are SEHNR and FQNEAQ (reference sequence). The CDR3 reads CASSPRTGPEQYF. In nucleotides, the CDR3 is TGTGCCAGCAGCCCCAGGACAGGGCCCGAGCAGTACTTC. Full variable domain (missing parts from reference TRBV7-9 and TRBJ2-7): DTGVSQNPRHKITKRGQNVTFRCDPISEHNRLYWYRQTLGQGPEFLTYFQNEAQLEKSRLLSDRFSAERPKGSFSTLEIQRTEQGDSAMYLCASSPRTGPEQYFGPGTRLTVT.